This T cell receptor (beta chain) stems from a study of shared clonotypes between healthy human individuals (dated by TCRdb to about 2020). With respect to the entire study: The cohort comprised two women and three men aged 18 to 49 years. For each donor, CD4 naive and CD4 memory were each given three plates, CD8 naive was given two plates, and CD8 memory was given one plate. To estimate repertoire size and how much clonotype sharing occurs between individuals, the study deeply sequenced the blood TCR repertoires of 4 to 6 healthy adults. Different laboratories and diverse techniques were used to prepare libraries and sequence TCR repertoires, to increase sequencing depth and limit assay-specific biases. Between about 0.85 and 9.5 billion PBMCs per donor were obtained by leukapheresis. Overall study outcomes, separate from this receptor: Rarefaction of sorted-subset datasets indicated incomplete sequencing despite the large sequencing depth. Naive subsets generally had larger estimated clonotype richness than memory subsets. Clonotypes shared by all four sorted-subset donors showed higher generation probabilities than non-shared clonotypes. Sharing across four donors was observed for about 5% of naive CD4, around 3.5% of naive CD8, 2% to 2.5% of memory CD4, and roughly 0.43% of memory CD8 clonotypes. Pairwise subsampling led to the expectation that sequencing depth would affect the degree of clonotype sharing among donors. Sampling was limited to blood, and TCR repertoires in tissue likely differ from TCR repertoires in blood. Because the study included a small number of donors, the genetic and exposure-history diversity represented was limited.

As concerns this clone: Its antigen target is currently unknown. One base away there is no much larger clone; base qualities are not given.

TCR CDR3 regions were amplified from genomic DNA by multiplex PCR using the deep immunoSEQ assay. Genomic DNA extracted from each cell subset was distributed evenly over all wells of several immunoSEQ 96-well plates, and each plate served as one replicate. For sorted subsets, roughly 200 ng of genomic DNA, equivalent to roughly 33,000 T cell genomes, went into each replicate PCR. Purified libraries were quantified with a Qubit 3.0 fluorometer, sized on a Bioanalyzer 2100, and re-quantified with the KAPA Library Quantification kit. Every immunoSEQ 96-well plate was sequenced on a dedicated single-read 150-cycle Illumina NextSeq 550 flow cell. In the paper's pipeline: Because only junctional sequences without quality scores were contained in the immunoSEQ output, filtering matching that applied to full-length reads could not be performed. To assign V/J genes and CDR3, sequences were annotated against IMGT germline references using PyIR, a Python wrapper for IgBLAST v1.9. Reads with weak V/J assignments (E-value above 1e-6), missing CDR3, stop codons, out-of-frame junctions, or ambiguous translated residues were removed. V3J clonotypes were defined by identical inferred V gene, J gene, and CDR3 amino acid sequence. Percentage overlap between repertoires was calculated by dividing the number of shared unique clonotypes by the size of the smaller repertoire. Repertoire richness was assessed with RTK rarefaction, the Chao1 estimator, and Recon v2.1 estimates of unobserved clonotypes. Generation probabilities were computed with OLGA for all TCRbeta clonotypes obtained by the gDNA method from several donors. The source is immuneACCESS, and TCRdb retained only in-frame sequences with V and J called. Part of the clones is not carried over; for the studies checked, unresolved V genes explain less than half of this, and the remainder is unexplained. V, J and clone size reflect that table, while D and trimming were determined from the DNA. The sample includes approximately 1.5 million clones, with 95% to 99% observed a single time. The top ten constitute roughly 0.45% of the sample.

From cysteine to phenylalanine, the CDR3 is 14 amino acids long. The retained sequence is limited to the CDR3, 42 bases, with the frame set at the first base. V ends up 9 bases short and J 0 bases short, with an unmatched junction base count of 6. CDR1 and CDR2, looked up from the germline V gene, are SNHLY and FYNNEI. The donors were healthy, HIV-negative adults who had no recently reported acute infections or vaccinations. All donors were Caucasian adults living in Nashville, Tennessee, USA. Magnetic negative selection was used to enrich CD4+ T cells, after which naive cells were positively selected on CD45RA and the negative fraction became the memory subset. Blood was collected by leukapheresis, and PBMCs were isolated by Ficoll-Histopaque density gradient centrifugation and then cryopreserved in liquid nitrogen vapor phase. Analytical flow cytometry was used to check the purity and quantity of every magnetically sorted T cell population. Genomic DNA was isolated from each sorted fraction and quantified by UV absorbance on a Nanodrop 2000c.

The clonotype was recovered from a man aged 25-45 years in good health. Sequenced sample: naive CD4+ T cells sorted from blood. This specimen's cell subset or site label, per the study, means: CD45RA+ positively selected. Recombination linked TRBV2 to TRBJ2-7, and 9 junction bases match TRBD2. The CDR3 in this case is CASLTSGFSYEQYF. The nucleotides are TGTGCCAGTTTGACTAGCGGCTTCTCCTACGAGCAGTACTTC.